The 22 T cell receptor beta chains in this list originate from one sample, sequenced in a study of blood T cell repertoires in COVID-19. Libraries were prepared by immunoSEQ multiplex PCR; TCRdb keeps only in-frame clonotypes and omits some of them. The sample carries more than 250,000 clones, around 89% recorded once. Sequencing input: PBMCs or T cells enriched from blood (not recorded which). The receptors originated from a woman aged 18-30 years with acute COVID-19.

The rearrangement uses TRBV2 and TRBJ2-2; D gene uncertain. Germline CDR1 is SNHLY and CDR2 is FYNNEI. This CDR3 contains 15 residues. Trimming shortened V by 3 bases and J by 4 bases, and 12 bases separated the two germline ends. The CDR3 sequence is CASSDQISGTGELFF. The CDR3, as DNA: TGTGCCAGCAGTGACCAGATATCGGGCACCGGGGAGCTGTTTTTT.

This clone was picked up a small number of times. This chain joins TRBV12-3 or TRBV12-4 and TRBJ2-1; D is uncertain. V was clipped by 6 bases and J by 5 bases, with 11 bases between them. This CDR3 contains 13 residues. CDR3 amino acids: CASSLYDNNEQFF. The CDR3 DNA sequence: TGTGCCAGCAGCCTCTATGATAACAATGAGCAGTTCTTC.

The chain combines TRBV27 with TRBJ2-1; the match to TRBD2 covers 10 bases. V dropped 4 bases and J dropped 4; count of bases not matched to a gene: 13. This CDR3 has 18 residues. Looked up from germline, CDR1 is MNHEY and CDR2 is SMNVEV (reference sequence). CDR3 residues: CASSSYPPGTSDYNEQFF. The CDR3, as DNA: TGTGCCAGCAGTTCATACCCCCCCGGGACTAGCGATTACAATGAGCAGTTCTTC.

The genes are TRBV19 and TRBJ2-2, with D perhaps matching TRBD2 (6 bases). Germline loops: CDR1 LNHDA, CDR2 SQIVND (reference sequence). The CDR3 is 15 residues long. V lost 10 bases and J lost 4, with 19 bases in between. The chain's CDR3 is CATQDYSMITGELFF. The CDR3 bases are TGTGCCACACAGGACTACTCGATGATCACCGGGGAGCTGTTTTTT. Combining the CDR3 with reference TRBV19 and TRBJ2-2 gives the whole variable domain DGGITQSPKYLFRKEGQNVTLSCEQNLNHDAMYWYRQDPGQGLRLIYYSQIVNDFQKGDIAEGYSVSREKKESFPLTVTSAQKNPTAFYLCATQDYSMITGELFFGEGSRLTVL.

The V call is TRBV19, the J call TRBJ2-3; 12 nucleotides line up with TRBD2. The ends lost 6 bases at V and 3 bases at J; junction bases unmatched: 7. Germline values: CDR1 LNHDA, CDR2 SQIVND (reference sequence). The CDR3 sequence is 16 residues long. The CDR3: CASRIWLAGGTDTQYF. The CDR3 bases are TGTGCCAGTAGGATCTGGCTAGCGGGAGGGACAGATACGCAGTATTTT.

The chain uses TRBV19 and TRBJ2-1, with 11 bases aligning to TRBD2. Germline CDR1 is LNHDA and CDR2 is SQIVND (reference sequence). This CDR3 has 20 residues. The J segment lost 4 bases and the V segment lost 4 bases, leaving 18 bases of the junction unmatched. The CDR3 spells CASSTWTVAGGPTRYNEQFF. Here the CDR3 DNA reads TGTGCCAGTAGTACCTGGACGGTAGCGGGAGGGCCAACAAGATACAATGAGCAGTTCTTC.

The table lists this clone with a count of one. At one boundary the junction diverges from the germline segment, which might be a read error. The CDR3 region is CAWSVRLAERFF. The CDR3 coding sequence is TGTGCCTGGAGTGTAAGGTTGGCGGAGCGGTTCTTC. The rearrangement links TRBV30 to TRBJ2-1; D gene ambiguous. The CDR3 extends over 12 amino acids. Germline V gene data show CDR1 as GTSNPN and CDR2 as SVGIG (reference sequence).

V is TRBV7-2 and J is TRBJ2-5; 8 bases are a match to TRBD2. Germline V lookup: CDR1 SGHTA, CDR2 FQGNSA. This CDR3 spans 17 amino acids. Germline trimming cut 5 bases from V and 5 bases from J; bases unmatched to any gene: 16. CDR3 nucleotide sequence: TGTGCCAGCAGCCCACATGGCGAGCGGGAGATCGCGGAGACCCAGTACTTC. Translated: CASSPHGEREIAETQYF.

The chain has TRBV6-5 and TRBJ1-2; D unresolved. In germline, CDR1 is MNHEY, CDR2 SVGAGI. Trimming left V 2 bases short and J 8 bases short, with 9 bases between. The CDR3 extends over 12 amino acids. CDR3 protein: CASSYSGEGYTF. The CDR3 DNA reads as TGTGCCAGCAGTTACAGTGGGGAGGGCTACACCTTC.

Concerning this clone itself: Other DNA sequences in the sample encode the same CDR3. The chain recombines TRBV5-1 with TRBJ2-1; possible D gene TRBD2, 6 bases. Germline V CDR1 and CDR2: SGHRS, YFSETQ. Trimming left V 4 bases short and J 4 bases short, with 15 bases between. This CDR3 region has 15 residues. The CDR3 spells CASSPPRGSYNEQFF. The CDR3 DNA is TGCGCCAGCAGCCCTCCCCGGGGGAGTTACAATGAGCAGTTCTTC.

The chain couples TRBV24-1 to TRBJ2-1; perhaps TRBD2 as D (6 bases). The CDR3 sequence is 14 residues long. Per germline, CDR1 KGHDR and CDR2 SFDVKD. V dropped 5 bases and J dropped 7 bases, with 14 bases sitting between them. Here the CDR3 DNA reads TGTGCCACCAGTGGTTTCGGCGGGACTAATGAGCAGTTCTTC. The encoded protein is CATSGFGGTNEQFF.

The rearrangement joins TRBV27 to TRBJ2-1; 10 bases are shared with TRBD2. Unmatched junction bases numbered 15, after V lost 6 bases and J lost 1 base. The CDR3 spans 19 residues. Germline CDR1 MNHEY, CDR2 SMNVEV (reference sequence). The CDR3 nucleotides are TGTGCCAGCAGCCCCAAATCTCCCTTAGCGGGAGGTTCCTACAATGAGCAGTTCTTC. Translation: CASSPKSPLAGGSYNEQFF.

A few counts support this clone. This sequence joins TRBV10-3 and TRBJ2-1; TRBD1 is a possible D gene (6 bases). CDR3 size: 17 residues. Germline CDR1 and CDR2: ENHRY and SYGVKD. The ends were cut back, 0 bases at V and 7 bases at J, with 19 bases in the middle. CDR3: CAISESMGATTRNEQFF. The CDR3, as DNA: TGTGCCATCAGTGAGTCGATGGGGGCCACTACTCGGAATGAGCAGTTCTTC.

A single count supports this clone. V gene TRBV18 combines with J gene TRBJ2-1, with 10 bases that match TRBD2. CDR3 length: 16 residues. The ends lost 6 bases at V and 2 bases at J; junction bases unmatched: 7. Germline CDR1 and CDR2: KGHSH and LQKENI. The CDR3 nucleotides are TGTGCCAGCTCCGCGACTAGCGGGTATGCCTACAATGAGCAGTTCTTC. Translation: CASSATSGYAYNEQFF. Full variable domain (rest looked up from reference TRBV18 and TRBJ2-1): NAGVMQNPRHLVRRRGQEARLRCSPMKGHSHVYWYRQLPEEGLKFMVYLQKENIIDESGMPKERFSAEFPKEGPSILRIQQVVRGDSAAYFCASSATSGYAYNEQFFGPGTRLTVL.

The chain is built from TRBV27 and TRBJ2-3; TRBD2 matches at 7 bases. With 2 bases clipped from V and 5 bases from J, the junction kept 16 bases outside the gene matches. Germline V gene data show CDR1 as MNHEY and CDR2 as SMNVEV (reference sequence). The CDR3 totals 18 residues. Here the CDR3 DNA reads TGTGCCAGCAGTTTAGTGGCTAGCGGTCCTCTAAGGTTAGATACGCAGTATTTT. Protein: CASSLVASGPLRLDTQYF.

The chain employs TRBV6-1 and TRBJ1-1; 7 bases agree with TRBD1. The CDR3 extends over 16 amino acids. The J segment lost 0 bases and the V segment lost 3 bases, leaving 7 bases of the junction unmatched. Germline V lookup: CDR1 MNHNS, CDR2 SASEGT. The chain's CDR3 is CASSERKGALNTEAFF. The CDR3 DNA reads TGTGCCAGCAGTGAGAGGAAGGGGGCTTTGAACACTGAAGCTTTCTTT.

This chain joins TRBV5-1 and TRBJ2-2; 13 bases line up with TRBD2. Trimming took 5 bases from V and 3 from J; bases not matched to a gene: 10. Germline loops: CDR1 SGHRS, CDR2 YFSETQ. The CDR3 runs 18 residues. In DNA, the CDR3 is TGCGCCAGCAGTCCTAGACCAACTAGCGGGGGGGACACCGGGGAGCTGTTTTTT. It yields the protein CASSPRPTSGGDTGELFF.

The chain joins TRBV5-6 to TRBJ1-1; D not certain. This CDR3 has 14 amino acids. V was trimmed by 2 bases and J by 5 bases, leaving 13 bases between them. Germline V gene sequence: CDR1 SGHDT, CDR2 YYEEEE. Here the CDR3 reads CASSFPRDLTEAFF. CDR3 in DNA: TGTGCCAGCAGCTTTCCGAGGGATCTGACTGAAGCTTTCTTT.

The J gene is TRBJ1-2, the V gene TRBV27; TRBD1 agrees at 8 bases. The trim removed 6 bases at V and 0 bases at J, leaving 6 bases unmatched. The CDR3 contains 15 residues. Germline V gives CDR1 MNHEY, CDR2 SMNVEV (reference sequence). The CDR3: CASSQGTGANYGYTF. CDR3 nucleotide sequence: TGTGCCAGCAGCCAGGGGACAGGAGCTAACTATGGCTACACCTTC.

This chain joins TRBV18 and TRBJ1-5; 7 nucleotides align to TRBD1. CDR3 length: 18 amino acids. Losses at the gene ends were 6 bases for V and 0 bases for J; bases not matched to a gene: 14. Germline assignment: CDR1 KGHSH and CDR2 LQKENI. The CDR3 sequence is CASSPNPGQVYSNQPQHF. DNA of the CDR3: TGTGCCAGCTCCCCCAACCCCGGACAGGTCTATAGCAATCAGCCCCAGCATTTT.

This clone was seen a few times. The rearrangement uses TRBV3-1 (or the pseudogene TRBV3-2) and TRBJ1-1, with 7 bases aligning to TRBD1. CDR3 length: 15 residues. CDR1 LGHDT and CDR2 YNNKEL come from the germline V gene (reference sequence). With V trimmed by 1 base and J by 5 bases, 7 bases remained unmatched. CDR3 residues: CASSQGDRGRTEAFF. The CDR3 DNA reads as TGTGCCAGCAGCCAAGGAGATAGGGGGCGAACTGAAGCTTTCTTT.

The sample holds one count of this clone. Other DNA sequences of this sample code for an identical CDR3. The V call is TRBV15, the J call TRBJ2-5; D is ambiguous. V was trimmed by 0 bases and J by 2 bases, leaving 10 bases between them. This CDR3 has 15 amino acids. Germline CDR1 is LNHNV and CDR2 is YYDKDF (reference sequence). The CDR3 sequence is CATSREATFQETQYF. The CDR3 DNA reads TGTGCCACCAGCAGAGAGGCCACATTTCAAGAGACCCAGTACTTC.